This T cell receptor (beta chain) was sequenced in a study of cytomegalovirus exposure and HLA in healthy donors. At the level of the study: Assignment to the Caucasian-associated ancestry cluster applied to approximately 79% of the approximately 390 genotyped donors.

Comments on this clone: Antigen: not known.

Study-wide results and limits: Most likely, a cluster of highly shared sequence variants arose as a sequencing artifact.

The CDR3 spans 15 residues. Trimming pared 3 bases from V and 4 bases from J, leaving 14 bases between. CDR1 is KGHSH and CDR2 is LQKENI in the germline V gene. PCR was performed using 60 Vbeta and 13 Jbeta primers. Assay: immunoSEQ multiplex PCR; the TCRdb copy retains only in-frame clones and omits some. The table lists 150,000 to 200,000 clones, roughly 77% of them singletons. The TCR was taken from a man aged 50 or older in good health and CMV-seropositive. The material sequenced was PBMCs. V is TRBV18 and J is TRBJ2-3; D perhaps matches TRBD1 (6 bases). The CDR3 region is CASSPQQGFADTQYF. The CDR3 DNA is TGTGCCAGCTCACCCCAACAGGGTTTTGCAGATACGCAGTATTTT.